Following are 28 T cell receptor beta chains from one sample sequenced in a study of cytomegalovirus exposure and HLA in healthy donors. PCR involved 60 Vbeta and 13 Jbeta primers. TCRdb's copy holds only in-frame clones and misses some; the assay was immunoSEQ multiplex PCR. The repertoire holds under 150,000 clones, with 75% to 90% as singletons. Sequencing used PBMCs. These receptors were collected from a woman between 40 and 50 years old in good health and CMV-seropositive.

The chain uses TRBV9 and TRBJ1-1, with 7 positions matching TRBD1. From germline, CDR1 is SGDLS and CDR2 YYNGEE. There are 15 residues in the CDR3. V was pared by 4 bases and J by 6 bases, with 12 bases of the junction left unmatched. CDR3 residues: CASSIRAGGKAEAFF. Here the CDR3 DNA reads TGTGCCAGCAGCATCCGGGCAGGGGGTAAAGCTGAAGCTTTCTTT.

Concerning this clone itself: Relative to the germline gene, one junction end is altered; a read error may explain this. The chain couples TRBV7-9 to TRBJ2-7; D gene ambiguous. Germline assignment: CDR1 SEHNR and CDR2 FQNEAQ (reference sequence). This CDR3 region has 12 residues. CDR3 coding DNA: TGTTCCAGCAGCTTTGGGCCCTACGAGCAGTACTTC. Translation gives CSSSFGPYEQYF.

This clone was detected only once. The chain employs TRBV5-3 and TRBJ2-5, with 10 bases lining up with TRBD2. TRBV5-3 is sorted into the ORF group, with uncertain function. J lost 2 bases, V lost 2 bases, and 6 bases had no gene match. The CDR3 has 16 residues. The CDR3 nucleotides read TGTGCCAGAAGCTTTGGATTAGCGGGGGGTCAAGAGACCCAGTACTTC. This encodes CARSFGLAGGQETQYF.

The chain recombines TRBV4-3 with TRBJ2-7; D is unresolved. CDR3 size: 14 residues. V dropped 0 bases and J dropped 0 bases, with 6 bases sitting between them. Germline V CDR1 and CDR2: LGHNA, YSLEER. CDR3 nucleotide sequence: TGCGCCAGCAGCCAAGACTACAGCTCCTACGAGCAGTACTTC. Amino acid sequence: CASSQDYSSYEQYF.

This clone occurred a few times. The CDR3 DNA sequence: TGCGCCAGCAGTCCGGTGGGGCGGGAGGTGCAGTTCTTC. It yields the protein CASSPVGREVQFF. The J gene is TRBJ2-1, the V gene TRBV4-3; 8 bases map to TRBD2. After removal of 6 bases from V and 12 bases from J, the junction contained 10 bases not matched to a gene. This CDR3 is built from 13 residues. Germline V gene lookup returns CDR1 LGHNA and CDR2 YSLEER.

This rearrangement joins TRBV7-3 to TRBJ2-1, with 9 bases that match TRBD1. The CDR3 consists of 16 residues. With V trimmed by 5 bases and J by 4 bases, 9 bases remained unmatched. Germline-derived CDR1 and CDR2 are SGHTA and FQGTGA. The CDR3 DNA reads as TGTGCCAGCAGCCGCGCAGGGACAGGGAATTACAATGAGCAGTTCTTC. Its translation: CASSRAGTGNYNEQFF.

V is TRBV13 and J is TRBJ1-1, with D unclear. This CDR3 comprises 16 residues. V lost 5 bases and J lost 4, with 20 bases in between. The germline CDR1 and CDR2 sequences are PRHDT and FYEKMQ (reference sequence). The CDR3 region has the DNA TGTGCCAGCAGCACCTCTTCCGGACGGCGGGGCACTGAAGCTTTCTTT. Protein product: CASSTSSGRRGTEAFF.

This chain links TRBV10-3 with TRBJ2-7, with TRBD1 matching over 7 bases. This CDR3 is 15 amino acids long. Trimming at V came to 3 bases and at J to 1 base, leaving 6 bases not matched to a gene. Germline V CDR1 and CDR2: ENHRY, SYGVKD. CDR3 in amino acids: CAISDAGTVSYEQYF. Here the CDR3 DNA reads TGTGCCATCAGTGACGCCGGGACAGTGTCCTACGAGCAGTACTTC.

The CDR3 region is CASSDIAGTGFYEQYF. DNA for the CDR3: TGTGCCAGCAGCGACATAGCCGGGACAGGGTTCTACGAGCAGTACTTC. The rearrangement links TRBV7-9 to TRBJ2-7; 9 bases match TRBD1. Looked up from germline, CDR1 is SEHNR and CDR2 is FQNEAQ (reference sequence). This CDR3 is 16 amino acids long. V lost 5 bases and J lost 3; bases outside the gene matches: 11.

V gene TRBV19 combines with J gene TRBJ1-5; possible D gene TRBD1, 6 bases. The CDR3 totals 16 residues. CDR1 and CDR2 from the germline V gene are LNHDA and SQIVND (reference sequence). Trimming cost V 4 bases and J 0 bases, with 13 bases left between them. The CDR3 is CASSTRTEYSNQPQHF. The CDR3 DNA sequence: TGTGCCAGTAGTACCAGGACAGAATATAGCAATCAGCCCCAGCATTTT.

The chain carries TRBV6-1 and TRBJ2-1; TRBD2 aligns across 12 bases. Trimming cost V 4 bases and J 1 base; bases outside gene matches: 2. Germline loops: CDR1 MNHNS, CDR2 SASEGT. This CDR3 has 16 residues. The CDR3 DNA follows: TGTGCCAGCAGTGCTAGCGGGGGGGCGTCCTACAATGAGCAGTTCTTC. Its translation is CASSASGGASYNEQFF.

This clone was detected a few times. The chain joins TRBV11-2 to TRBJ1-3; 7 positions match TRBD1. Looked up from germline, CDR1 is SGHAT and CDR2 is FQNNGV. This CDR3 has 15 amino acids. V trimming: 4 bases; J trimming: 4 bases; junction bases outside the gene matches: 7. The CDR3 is CASSYQTGSGNTIYF. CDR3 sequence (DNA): TGTGCCAGCAGCTACCAGACAGGGTCGGGAAACACCATATATTTT.

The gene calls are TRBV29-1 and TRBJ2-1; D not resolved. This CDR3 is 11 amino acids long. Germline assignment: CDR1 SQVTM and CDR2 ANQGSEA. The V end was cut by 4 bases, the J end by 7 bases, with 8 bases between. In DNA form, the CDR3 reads TGCAGCGTTGGAGAGTATAATGAGCAGTTCTTC. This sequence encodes CSVGEYNEQFF.

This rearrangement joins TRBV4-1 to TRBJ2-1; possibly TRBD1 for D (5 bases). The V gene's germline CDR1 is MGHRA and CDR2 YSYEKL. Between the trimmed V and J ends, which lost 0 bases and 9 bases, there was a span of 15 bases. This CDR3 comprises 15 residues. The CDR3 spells CASSQDGAGFGEQFF. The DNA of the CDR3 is TGCGCCAGCAGCCAAGATGGCGCAGGGTTTGGTGAGCAGTTCTTC.

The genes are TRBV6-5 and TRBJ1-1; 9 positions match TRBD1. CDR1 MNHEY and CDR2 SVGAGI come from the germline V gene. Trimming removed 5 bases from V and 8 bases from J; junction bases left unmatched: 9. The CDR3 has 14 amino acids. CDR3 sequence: CASSLLQGASEAFF. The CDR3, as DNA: TGTGCCAGCAGTCTCTTACAGGGGGCTTCAGAAGCTTTCTTT.

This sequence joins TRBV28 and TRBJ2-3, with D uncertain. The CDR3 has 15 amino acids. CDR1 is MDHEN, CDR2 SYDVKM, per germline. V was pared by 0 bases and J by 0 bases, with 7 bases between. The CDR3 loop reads CASSLWAESTDTQYF. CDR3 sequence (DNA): TGTGCCAGCAGTTTATGGGCGGAGAGCACAGATACGCAGTATTTT.

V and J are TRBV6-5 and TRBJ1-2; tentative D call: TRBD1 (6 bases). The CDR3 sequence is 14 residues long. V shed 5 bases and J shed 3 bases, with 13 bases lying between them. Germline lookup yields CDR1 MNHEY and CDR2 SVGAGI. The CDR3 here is CASSPTGVDYGYTF. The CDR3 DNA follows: TGTGCCAGCAGTCCGACAGGTGTTGACTATGGCTACACCTTC.

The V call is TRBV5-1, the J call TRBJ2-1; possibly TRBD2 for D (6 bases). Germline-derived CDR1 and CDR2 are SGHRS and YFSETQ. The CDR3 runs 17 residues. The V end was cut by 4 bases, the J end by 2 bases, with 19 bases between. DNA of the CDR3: TGCGCCAGCAGCGGGGGACTCGACCCAGTGCCCTACAATGAGCAGTTCTTC. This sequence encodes CASSGGLDPVPYNEQFF.

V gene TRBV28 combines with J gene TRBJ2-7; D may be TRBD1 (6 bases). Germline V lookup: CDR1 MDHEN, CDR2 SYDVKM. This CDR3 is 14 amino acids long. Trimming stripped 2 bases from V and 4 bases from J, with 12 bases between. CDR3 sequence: CASSLILRGYEQYF. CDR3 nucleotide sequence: TGTGCCAGCAGTTTAATTCTTAGGGGGTACGAGCAGTACTTC.

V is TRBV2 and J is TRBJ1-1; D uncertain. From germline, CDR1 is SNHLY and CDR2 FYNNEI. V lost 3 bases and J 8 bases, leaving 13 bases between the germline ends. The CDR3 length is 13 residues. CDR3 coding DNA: TGTGCCAGCAGTGACCCGAACAGATGGGAAGCTTTCTTT. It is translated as CASSDPNRWEAFF.

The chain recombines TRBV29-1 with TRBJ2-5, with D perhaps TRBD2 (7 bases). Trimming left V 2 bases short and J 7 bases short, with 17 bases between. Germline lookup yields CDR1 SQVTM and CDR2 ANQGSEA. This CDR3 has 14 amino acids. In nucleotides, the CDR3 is TGCAGCGTTGAAATAGGGGGGGGCGAGGGGACCCAGTACTTC. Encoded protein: CSVEIGGGEGTQYF.

CDR3 bases: TGTGCCAGCAGTGGAGGGGGCTCTCAGCCCCAGCATTTT. This codes for CASSGGGSQPQHF. The chain links TRBV6-5 to TRBJ1-5; 7 positions agree with TRBD1. Germline V CDR1 and CDR2: MNHEY, SVGAGI. Trimming cost V 5 bases and J 6 bases; bases outside gene matches: 4. CDR3 length equals 13 residues.

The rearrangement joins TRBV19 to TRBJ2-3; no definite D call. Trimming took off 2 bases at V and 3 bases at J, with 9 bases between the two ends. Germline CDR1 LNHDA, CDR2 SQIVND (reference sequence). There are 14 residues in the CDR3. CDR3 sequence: CASSIMLPTDTQYF. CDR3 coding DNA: TGTGCCAGTAGTATAATGCTACCTACAGATACGCAGTATTTT.

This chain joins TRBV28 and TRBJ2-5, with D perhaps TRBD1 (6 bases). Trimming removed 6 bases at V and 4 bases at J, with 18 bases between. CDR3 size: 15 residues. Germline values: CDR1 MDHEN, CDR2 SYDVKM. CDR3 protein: CASSTGTTGRETQYF. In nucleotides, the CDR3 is TGTGCCAGCAGCACAGGGACCACGGGCCGAGAGACCCAGTACTTC.

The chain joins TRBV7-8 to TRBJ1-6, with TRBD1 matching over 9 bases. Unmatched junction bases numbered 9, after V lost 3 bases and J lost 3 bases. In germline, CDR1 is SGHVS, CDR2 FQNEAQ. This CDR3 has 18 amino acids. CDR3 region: CASSFQGGGQGYNSPLHF. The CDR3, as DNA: TGTGCCAGCAGCTTTCAGGGGGGGGGACAGGGCTATAATTCACCCCTCCACTTT.

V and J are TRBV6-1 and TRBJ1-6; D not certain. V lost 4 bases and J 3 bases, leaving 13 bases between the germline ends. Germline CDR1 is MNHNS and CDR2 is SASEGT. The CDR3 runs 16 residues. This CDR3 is CASSARSADYNSPLHF. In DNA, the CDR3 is TGTGCCAGCAGTGCCCGGTCCGCCGACTATAATTCACCCCTCCACTTT.

The CDR3 region is CASGRWASEGNYGYTF. The DNA of the CDR3 is TGTGCCAGCGGTCGGTGGGCCAGTGAGGGTAACTATGGCTACACCTTC. The chain couples TRBV5-4 to TRBJ1-2; D remains ambiguous. Germline CDR1 is SGHNT and CDR2 is YYREEE (reference sequence). This CDR3 has 16 residues. Trimming cost V 7 bases and J 1 base, with 20 bases left between them.

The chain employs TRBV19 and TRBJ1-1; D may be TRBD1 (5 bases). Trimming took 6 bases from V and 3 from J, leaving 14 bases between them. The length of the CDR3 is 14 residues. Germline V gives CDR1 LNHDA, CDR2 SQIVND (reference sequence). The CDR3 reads CASSPGGVDTEAFF. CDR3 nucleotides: TGTGCCAGTAGCCCTGGGGGGGTCGACACTGAAGCTTTCTTT.